Following are 14 T cell receptor beta chains from one sample sequenced in a study of T-cell reconstitution after alpha-beta-depleted transplantation in children. Construction of the TCRbeta library involved unique molecular identifiers. Via MiXCR, TCRdb re-called the PCR reads, giving one row per CDR3 protein. The repertoire consists of about 980,000 distinct CDR3 sequences, with about 29% occurring once and the leading ten covering about 28%. The sequencing here drew on PBMCs, mostly from graft donor cells, taken 360 days after TCRalphabeta/CD19-depleted stem cell transplant. The receptors were sampled from a boy in the first two years of life who had a stem cell transplant for SCID, so the T cells may come from the graft donor.

The J gene is TRBJ2-2, the V gene TRBV2; D may be TRBD1 (5 bases). This CDR3 is 12 amino acids long. Germline CDR1 and CDR2: SNHLY and FYNNEI. Trimming cost V 7 bases and J 7 bases, with 10 bases left between them. The CDR3 nucleotides read TGTGCCAGCAAGGGGAATGGCGGGGAGCTGTTTTTT. Translation: CASKGNGGELFF.

This clonotype turned up a few times. CDR3: CASSPRPEGNEQFF. The CDR3 DNA is TGCGCCAGCAGCCCGCGGCCCGAGGGCAATGAGCAGTTCTTC. The chain is built from TRBV5-1 and TRBJ2-1; a weak D match, TRBD2 (5 bases). CDR3 length equals 14 residues. Germline V gives CDR1 SGHRS, CDR2 YFSETQ. The V end lost 4 bases, the J end lost 6 bases, and 14 bases lay between the germline ends.

The chain carries TRBV12-3 or TRBV12-4 and TRBJ2-7; D may be TRBD1 or TRBD2 (5 bases each). This CDR3 spans 15 amino acids. V dropped 2 bases and J dropped 2 bases, with 13 bases sitting between them. The CDR3 DNA reads as TGTGCCAGCAGTTTATTCCAGGGACGCGCCTACGAGCAGTACTTC. The encoded protein is CASSLFQGRAYEQYF.

This clonotype was observed a few times. The chain joins TRBV6-1 to TRBJ2-5, with TRBD2 matching 7 bases. J was trimmed by 3 bases and V by 7 bases; bases with no gene match: 8. This CDR3 region has 14 residues. Per the germline V gene, CDR1 is MNHNS and CDR2 is SASEGT. The CDR3 DNA is TGTGCCAGCACTATGGGCGGGACTAAAGAGACCCAGTACTTC. Its protein is CASTMGGTKETQYF.

The chain joins TRBV29-1 to TRBJ2-1; D call uncertain. From germline, CDR1 is SQVTM and CDR2 ANQGSEA. The CDR3 has 11 amino acids. Trimming shortened V by 4 bases and J by 5 bases, and 6 bases separated the two germline ends. CDR3 sequence reads: CSVGPNNEQFF. The DNA of the CDR3 is TGCAGCGTTGGACCCAACAATGAGCAGTTCTTC.

The V gene is TRBV7-2, the J gene TRBJ2-7; D remains ambiguous. Between the trimmed V and J ends, which lost 1 base and 0 bases, there was a span of 10 bases. The CDR3 sequence is 15 residues long. CDR1 SGHTA and CDR2 FQGNSA come from the germline V gene. CDR3 in DNA: TGTGCCAGCAGCTTAGAAGTAGTCATCTCCTACGAGCAGTACTTC. Residues: CASSLEVVISYEQYF.

CDR3 in DNA: TGTGCCAGCAGCTCCAGGGGATTCGGGGAAAAACTGTTTTTT. Amino acid sequence: CASSSRGFGEKLFF. The J gene is TRBJ1-4, the V gene TRBV11-1, with a weak D call TRBD1 (6 bases). This CDR3 has 14 residues. V was pared by 4 bases and J by 8 bases, with 14 bases between. Germline CDR1 reads SGHAT; CDR2 reads FQDESV (reference sequence).

V and J are TRBV20-1 and TRBJ2-5; 11 bases map to TRBD2. With V trimmed by 5 bases and J by 3 bases, 5 bases remained unmatched. This CDR3 spans 14 amino acids. The V gene's germline CDR1 is DFQATT and CDR2 SNEGSKA (reference sequence). Here the CDR3 reads CSALGGLAEETQYF. CDR3 bases: TGCAGTGCTTTAGGGGGACTAGCGGAAGAGACCCAGTACTTC.

The chain has TRBV10-3 and TRBJ2-1, with 8 bases that match TRBD1. The CDR3 has 15 residues. The V segment lost 7 bases and the J segment 2 bases; nucleotides outside the gene matches: 7. CDR1 and CDR2 (germline): ENHRY, SYGVKD. CDR3 DNA: TGTGCCATCATAAAGGGACAGGACGCCTACAATGAGCAGTTCTTC. Translation gives CAIIKGQDAYNEQFF.

This chain links TRBV7-8 with TRBJ1-1, with D uncertain. This CDR3 has 15 amino acids. Trimming removed 0 bases at V and 0 bases at J, with 8 bases between. CDR1 and CDR2 (germline): SGHVS, FQNEAQ. CDR3 nucleotides: TGTGCCAGCAGCTTAGCCAGAAACATGAACACTGAAGCTTTCTTT. Its translation is CASSLARNMNTEAFF.

This clonotype was observed a handful of times. The chain joins TRBV28 to TRBJ2-1, with TRBD2 matching over 7 bases. Germline CDR1 reads MDHEN; CDR2 reads SYDVKM. V was clipped by 7 bases and J by 8 bases; unmatched bases: 17. The CDR3 contains 16 residues. DNA for the CDR3: TGTGCCAGCAAGGCCTCGCGACGGGGGGTGTTCGATGAGCAGTTCTTC. Protein: CASKASRRGVFDEQFF.

This clonotype was observed once. The rearrangement links TRBV5-1 to TRBJ2-2; 8 bases are a match to TRBD1. CDR1 and CDR2 (germline): SGHRS, YFSETQ. The V and J ends lost 6 bases and 5 bases, in that order; junction bases with no gene match: 9. The CDR3 contains 15 residues. CDR3: CASTQWTGITGELFF. The CDR3 DNA reads as TGCGCCAGCACCCAGTGGACAGGGATTACCGGGGAGCTGTTTTTT.

V gene TRBV5-1 combines with J gene TRBJ1-2; the D gene is possibly TRBD1 (5 bases). The germline V and J ends were trimmed by 9 bases and 3 bases, with 18 bases remaining between them. Germline V gene lookup returns CDR1 SGHRS and CDR2 YFSETQ. The CDR3 totals 14 residues. The CDR3 is CATRDSIVHYGYTF. In DNA, the CDR3 is TGCGCCACCCGAGACAGCATCGTTCACTATGGCTACACCTTC.

This rearrangement joins TRBV20-1 to TRBJ2-1; D might be TRBD2 (6 bases). CDR3 length: 14 residues. The ends were cut back, 1 base at V and 5 bases at J, with 12 bases in the middle. Germline lookup yields CDR1 DFQATT and CDR2 SNEGSKA (reference sequence). CDR3 coding DNA: TGCAGTGCTAGAGCCCGGGACTCTAACAATGAGCAGTTCTTC. Translation gives CSARARDSNNEQFF.